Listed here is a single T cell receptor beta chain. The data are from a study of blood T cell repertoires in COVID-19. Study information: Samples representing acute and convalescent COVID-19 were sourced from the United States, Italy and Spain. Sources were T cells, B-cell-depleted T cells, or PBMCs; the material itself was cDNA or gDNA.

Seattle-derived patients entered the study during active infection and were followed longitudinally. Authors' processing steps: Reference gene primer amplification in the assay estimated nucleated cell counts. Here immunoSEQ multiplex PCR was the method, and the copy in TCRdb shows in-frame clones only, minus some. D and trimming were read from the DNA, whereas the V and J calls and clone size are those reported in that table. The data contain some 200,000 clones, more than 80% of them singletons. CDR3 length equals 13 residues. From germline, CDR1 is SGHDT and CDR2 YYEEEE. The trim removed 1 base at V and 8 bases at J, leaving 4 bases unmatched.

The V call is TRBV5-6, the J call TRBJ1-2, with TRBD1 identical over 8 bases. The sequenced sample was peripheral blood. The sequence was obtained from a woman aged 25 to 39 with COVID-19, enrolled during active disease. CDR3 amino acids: CASSLQGARGYTF. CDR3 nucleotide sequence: TGTGCCAGCAGCTTGCAGGGGGCGCGAGGCTACACCTTC.